This record covers a single TCR beta chain. Around 10^5 TCR templates per sample were assayed. Clones were read by immunoSEQ multiplex PCR, and TCRdb kept only the in-frame ones, dropping some. This sample has about 50,000 clones; over 85% occur once, and the top ten carry 15% to 20%. CDR1 and CDR2 from the germline V gene are SGHNT and YENEEA. The CDR3 has 16 residues. Deletions cut 5 bases from V and 8 bases from J, with 22 bases between. This sample stems from a study of siplizumab effects on memory and regulatory T cells. This sequence originates from a human donor in good health. Source material: CD8+ T cells sorted from blood. The chain uses TRBV11-3 and TRBJ2-1; perhaps D is TRBD1 or TRBD2 (5 bases each). The CDR3 region has the DNA TGTGCCAGCAGCAAGGGACCCCCGGAATGGTCGGATGAGCAGTTCTTC. It codes for CASSKGPPEWSDEQFF. Full variable domain (outside the CDR3, taken from reference TRBV11-3 and TRBJ2-1): EAGVVQSPRYKIIEKKQPVAFWCNPISGHNTLYWYLQNLGQGPELLIRYENEEAVDDSQLPKDRFSAERLKGVDSTLKIQPAELGDSAVYLCASSKGPPEWSDEQFFGPGTRLTVL.